Presented here are 3 T cell receptor beta chains from one specimen sequenced in a study of CD8+ T cells in alopecia areata. The treatment is: oral pan-JAK inhibitor, 5-10 mg twice daily. RNA extraction was followed by reverse transcription into cDNA, which acted as the sequencing template. Assay used: immunoSEQ multiplex PCR; TCRdb lists only in-frame clones, some missing. Counted here are approximately 210,000 clones, 64% occurring once; the ten biggest clones make up 1.3%. Sequenced here: CD4+ T cells sorted from blood, sampled between weeks 49 and 50, from a patient treated with tofacitinib. The receptor source for this set is a human donor with alopecia areata.

The chain recombines TRBV4-2 with TRBJ2-5; D ambiguous. Per germline, CDR1 LGHNA and CDR2 YNFKEQ. Trimming shortened V by 0 bases and J by 4 bases, and 6 bases separated the two germline ends. This CDR3 region has 13 residues. The CDR3 DNA reads TGTGCCAGCAGCCAAGAATGGGGAGAGACCCAGTACTTC. This gives the protein CASSQEWGETQYF.

The chain has TRBV5-5 and TRBJ2-3, with TRBD2 as a possible D gene (5 bases). Trimming left V 0 bases short and J 4 bases short, with 12 bases between. Germline lookup yields CDR1 SGHKS and CDR2 YYEKEE (reference sequence). The CDR3 covers 15 residues. In nucleotides, the CDR3 is TGTGCCAGCAGCTTGGATCCTAGCTACTCAGATACGCAGTATTTT. Translated, it gives CASSLDPSYSDTQYF. Looking up the rest from reference TRBV5-5 and TRBJ2-3 gives the full variable domain: DAGVTQSPTHLIKTRGQQVTLRCSPISGHKSVSWYQQVLGQGPQFIFQYYEKEERGRGNFPDRFSARQFPNYSSELNVNALLLGDSALYLCASSLDPSYSDTQYFGPGTRLTVL.

The chain combines TRBV7-2 with TRBJ2-7; perhaps TRBD2 as D (5 bases). This CDR3 comprises 14 residues. CDR1 SGHTA and CDR2 FQGNSA come from the germline V gene. Trimming shortened V by 3 bases and J by 0 bases, and 9 bases separated the two germline ends. The CDR3 DNA is TGTGCCAGCAGCTTGGACGGGGTCTCCTACGAGCAGTACTTC. Translation gives CASSLDGVSYEQYF.